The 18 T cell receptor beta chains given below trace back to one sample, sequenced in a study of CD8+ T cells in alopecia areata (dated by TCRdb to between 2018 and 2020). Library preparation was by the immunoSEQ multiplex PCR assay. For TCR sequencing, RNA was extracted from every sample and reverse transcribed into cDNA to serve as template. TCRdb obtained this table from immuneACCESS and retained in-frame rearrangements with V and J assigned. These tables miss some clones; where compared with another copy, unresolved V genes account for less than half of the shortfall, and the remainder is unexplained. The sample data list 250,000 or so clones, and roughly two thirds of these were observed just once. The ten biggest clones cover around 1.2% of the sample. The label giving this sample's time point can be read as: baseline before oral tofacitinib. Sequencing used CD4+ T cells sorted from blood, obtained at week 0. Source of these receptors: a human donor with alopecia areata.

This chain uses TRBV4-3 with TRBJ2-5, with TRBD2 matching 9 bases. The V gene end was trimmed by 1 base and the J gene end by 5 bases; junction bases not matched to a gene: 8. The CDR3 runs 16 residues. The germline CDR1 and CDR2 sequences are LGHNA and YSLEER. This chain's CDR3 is CASSQGASGVGETQYF. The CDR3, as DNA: TGCGCCAGCAGCCAAGGGGCTAGCGGGGTAGGGGAGACCCAGTACTTC.

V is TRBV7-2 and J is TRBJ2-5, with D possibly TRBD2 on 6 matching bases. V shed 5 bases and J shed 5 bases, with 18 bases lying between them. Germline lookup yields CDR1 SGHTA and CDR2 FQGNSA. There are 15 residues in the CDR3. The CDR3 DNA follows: TGTGCCAGCAGCGAGGGACTCCATCTAGGGGAGACCCAGTACTTC. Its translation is CASSEGLHLGETQYF.

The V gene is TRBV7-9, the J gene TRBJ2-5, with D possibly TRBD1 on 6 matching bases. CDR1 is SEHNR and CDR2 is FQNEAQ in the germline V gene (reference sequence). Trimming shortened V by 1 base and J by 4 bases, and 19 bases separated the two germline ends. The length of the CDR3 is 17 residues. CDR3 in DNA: TGTGCCAGCAGCTTAGGCGCCGGGACACCGACGGGAGAGACCCAGTACTTC. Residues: CASSLGAGTPTGETQYF. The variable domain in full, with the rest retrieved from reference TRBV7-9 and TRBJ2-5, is DTGVSQNPRHKITKRGQNVTFRCDPISEHNRLYWYRQTLGQGPEFLTYFQNEAQLEKSRLLSDRFSAERPKGSFSTLEIQRTEQGDSAMYLCASSLGAGTPTGETQYFGPGTRLLVL.

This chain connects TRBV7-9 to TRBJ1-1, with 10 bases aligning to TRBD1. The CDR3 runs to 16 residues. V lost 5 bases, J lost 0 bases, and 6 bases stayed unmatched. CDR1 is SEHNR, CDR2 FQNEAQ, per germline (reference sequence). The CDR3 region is CASSQPGQGLNTEAFF. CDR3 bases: TGTGCCAGCAGCCAGCCGGGACAGGGGCTGAACACTGAAGCTTTCTTT. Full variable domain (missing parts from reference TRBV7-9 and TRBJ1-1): DTGVSQNPRHKITKRGQNVTFRCDPISEHNRLYWYRQTLGQGPEFLTYFQNEAQLEKSRLLSDRFSAERPKGSFSTLEIQRTEQGDSAMYLCASSQPGQGLNTEAFFGQGTRLTVV.

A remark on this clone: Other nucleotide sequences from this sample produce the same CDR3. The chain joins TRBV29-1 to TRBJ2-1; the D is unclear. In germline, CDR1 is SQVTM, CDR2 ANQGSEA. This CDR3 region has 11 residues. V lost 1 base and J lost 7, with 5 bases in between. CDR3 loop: CSVEGFNEQFF. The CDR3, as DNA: TGCAGCGTTGAAGGGTTTAATGAGCAGTTCTTC.

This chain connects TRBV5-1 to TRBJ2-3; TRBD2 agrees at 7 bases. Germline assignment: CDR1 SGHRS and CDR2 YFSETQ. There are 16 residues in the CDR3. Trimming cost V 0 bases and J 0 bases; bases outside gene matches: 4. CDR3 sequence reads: CASSLAASGSTDTQYF. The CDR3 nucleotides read TGCGCCAGCAGCTTGGCGGCTAGCGGAAGCACAGATACGCAGTATTTT.

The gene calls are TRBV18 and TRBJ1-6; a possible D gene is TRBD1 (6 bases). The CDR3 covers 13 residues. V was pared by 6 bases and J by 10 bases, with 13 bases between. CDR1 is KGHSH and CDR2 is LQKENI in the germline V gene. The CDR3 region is CASSVDRSSPLHF. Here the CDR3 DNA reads TGTGCCAGCTCCGTCGACAGGAGCTCACCCCTCCACTTT.

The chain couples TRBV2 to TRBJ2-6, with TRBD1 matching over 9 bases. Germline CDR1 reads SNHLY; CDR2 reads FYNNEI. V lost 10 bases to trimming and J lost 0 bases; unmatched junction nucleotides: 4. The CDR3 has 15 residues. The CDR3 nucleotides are TGTGCCACCCGGGACAGGGCCTCTGGGGCCAACGTCCTGACTTTC. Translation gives CATRDRASGANVLTF.

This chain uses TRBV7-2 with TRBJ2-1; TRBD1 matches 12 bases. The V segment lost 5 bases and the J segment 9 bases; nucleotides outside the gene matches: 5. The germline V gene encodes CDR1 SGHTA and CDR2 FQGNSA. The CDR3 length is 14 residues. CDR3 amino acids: CASSPGQGATEQFF. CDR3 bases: TGTGCCAGCAGCCCGGGACAGGGGGCTACTGAGCAGTTCTTC.

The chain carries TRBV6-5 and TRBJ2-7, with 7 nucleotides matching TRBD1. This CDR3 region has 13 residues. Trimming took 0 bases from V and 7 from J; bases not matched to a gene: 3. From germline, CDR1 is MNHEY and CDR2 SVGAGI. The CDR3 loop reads CASSYSRRGEQYF. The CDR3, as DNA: TGTGCCAGCAGTTACTCGCGCAGGGGGGAGCAGTACTTC.

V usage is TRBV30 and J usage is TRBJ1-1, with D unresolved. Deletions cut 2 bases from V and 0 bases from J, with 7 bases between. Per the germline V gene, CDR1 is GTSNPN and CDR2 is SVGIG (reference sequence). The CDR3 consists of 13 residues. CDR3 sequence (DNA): TGTGCCTGGAGTCAACAATTGAACACTGAAGCTTTCTTT. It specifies CAWSQQLNTEAFF.

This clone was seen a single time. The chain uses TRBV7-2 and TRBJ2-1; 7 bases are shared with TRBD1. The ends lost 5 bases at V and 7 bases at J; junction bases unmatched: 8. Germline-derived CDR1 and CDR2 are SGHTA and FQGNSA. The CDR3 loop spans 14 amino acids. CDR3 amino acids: CASSPDRVRNEQFF. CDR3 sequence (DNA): TGTGCCAGCAGCCCTGACAGGGTACGGAATGAGCAGTTCTTC.

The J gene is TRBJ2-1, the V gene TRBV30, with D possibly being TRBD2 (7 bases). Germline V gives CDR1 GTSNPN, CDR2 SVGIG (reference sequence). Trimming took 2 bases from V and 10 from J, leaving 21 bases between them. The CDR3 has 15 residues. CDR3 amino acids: CAWSPARGAWGEQFF. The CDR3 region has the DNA TGTGCCTGGAGTCCGGCCCGGGGGGCCTGGGGAGAGCAGTTCTTC.

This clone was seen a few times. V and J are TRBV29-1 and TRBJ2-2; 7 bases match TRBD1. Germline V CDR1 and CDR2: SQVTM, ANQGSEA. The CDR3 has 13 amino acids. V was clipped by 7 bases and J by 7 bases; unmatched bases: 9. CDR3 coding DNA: TGCAGCGGCATGACAGGGCAAGGCGGGGAGCTGTTTTTT. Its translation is CSGMTGQGGELFF.

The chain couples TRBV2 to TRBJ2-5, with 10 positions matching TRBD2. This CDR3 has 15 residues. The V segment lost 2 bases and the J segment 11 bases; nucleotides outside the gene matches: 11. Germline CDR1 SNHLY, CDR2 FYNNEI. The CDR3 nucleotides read TGTGCCAGCAGTGAACAGCCTAGCGGGGGACAAAGACAGTACTTC. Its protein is CASSEQPSGGQRQYF. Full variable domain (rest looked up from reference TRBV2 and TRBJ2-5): EPEVTQTPSHQVTQMGQEVILRCVPISNHLYFYWYRQILGQKVEFLVSFYNNEISEKSEIFDDQFSVERPDGSNFTLKIRSTKLEDSAMYFCASSEQPSGGQRQYFGPGTRLLVL.

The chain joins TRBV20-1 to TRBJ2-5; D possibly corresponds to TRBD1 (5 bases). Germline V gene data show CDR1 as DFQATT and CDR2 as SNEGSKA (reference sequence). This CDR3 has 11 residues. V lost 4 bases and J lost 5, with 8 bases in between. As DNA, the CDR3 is TGCAGTGCTACAGGGCTGGAGACCCAGTACTTC. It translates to CSATGLETQYF.

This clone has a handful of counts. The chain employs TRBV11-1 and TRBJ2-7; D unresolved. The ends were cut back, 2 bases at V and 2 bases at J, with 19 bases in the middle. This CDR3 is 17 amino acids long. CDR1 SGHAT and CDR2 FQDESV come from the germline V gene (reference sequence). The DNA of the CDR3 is TGTGCCAGCAGCTTACGAGGTTTTTCCCCGTCGGCCTACGAGCAGTACTTC. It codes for CASSLRGFSPSAYEQYF.

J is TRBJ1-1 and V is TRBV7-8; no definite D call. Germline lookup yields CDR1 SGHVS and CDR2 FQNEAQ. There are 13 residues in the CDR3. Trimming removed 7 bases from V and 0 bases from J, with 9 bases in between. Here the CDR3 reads CASNEAMNTEAFF. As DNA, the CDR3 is TGTGCCAGCAACGAGGCCATGAACACTGAAGCTTTCTTT.